What follows describes a single T cell receptor beta chain. This clone was found once. The specificity of this receptor is unknown. No base-level quality is on record; no much larger clone is a single base apart. TCRbeta CDR3 regions were amplified from genomic DNA by means of the immunoSEQ Assay, a bias-controlled multiplex PCR. The original pipeline was this. The number of nucleated cells in each sample was estimated by amplification of reference gene primers within the assay. To quantify the absolute abundance of each unique TCRbeta CDR3 rearrangement, sequence reads were collapsed and filtered. For each sample, productive Simpson clonality was calculated as the square root of Simpson's diversity index across productive rearrangements. In TCRdb, the immuneACCESS table is reduced to in-frame sequences with V and J assigned. These tables do not hold every clone; where another copy was compared, an unresolved V gene accounts for under half, and the others remain unexplained. The DNA gave D and trimming, while V, J and clone size come from that table. Within this sample are 200,000 to 300,000 clones, with approximately 86% of them counted one time only. The top ten clonotypes cover about 3.5% of the sample.

Participants in the prospective study were enrolled through a virtual design, were aged 18 to 89 years, and lived in roughly 25 United States geographic areas. In the prospective study, participants were assigned to cohorts based on the clinical history participants reported in a screening survey and a study questionnaire. Mobile phlebotomists in the prospective study collected whole blood, serum and a nasopharyngeal or oropharyngeal swab from every participant. Participants in the prospective study had the option to provide additional blood draws and questionnaires over a roughly 2-month period. Blood samples from the prospective study were shipped frozen or at room temperature prior to DNA extraction. This sample was included in a study of blood T cell repertoires in COVID-19 (dated by TCRdb to 2018 to 2020). Some background on the complete study: Collaborator samples came from the United States, Italy and Spain and covered acute and convalescent phases of COVID-19. Where HLA class I and class II types were available, the types were taken from metadata supplied by the sample provider, not from assay-based typing. The samples were drawn from two sources: the first 160 participants of the ongoing ImmuneRACE study, and approximately 1,300 subjects contributed by 6 global collaborators. Nearly every sample came with metadata listing a de-identified subject ID, COVID-19 status, age in years and sex. The material from the prospective study consisted of cDNA or gDNA derived from T cells, B-cell-depleted T cells, or PBMCs. The repertoires were released in a freely available public database meant as a resource for research on the immune response to SARS-CoV-2. Deeply sampled blood TCRbeta repertoires from subjects exposed to, actively infected with, or recovered from COVID-19 were included in the dataset.

Beyond this particular receptor, the publication reports: The quantity of clinical and demographic metadata differed by source and by participant and was supplied without curation.

V is pared back by 5 bases and J by 11 bases, with 16 bases lying between the germline termini. Reading from cysteine to phenylalanine, the CDR3 counts 12 amino acids. Only the CDR3 part of the read is kept: 36 bases, read in frame from the first base. Specimen: PBMCs or T cells enriched from blood (not recorded which). The sequence was obtained from a woman aged 40 to 50 with acute COVID-19. The receptor chain draws on TRBV12-3 or TRBV12-4 and TRBJ2-7; TRBD2 is a possible D gene, resting on 7 matching bases. Read as DNA, the sequence is TGTGCCAGCAGTGCCGGGCGGGGGCGCAAGTACTTC. This translates into CASSAGRGRKYF.